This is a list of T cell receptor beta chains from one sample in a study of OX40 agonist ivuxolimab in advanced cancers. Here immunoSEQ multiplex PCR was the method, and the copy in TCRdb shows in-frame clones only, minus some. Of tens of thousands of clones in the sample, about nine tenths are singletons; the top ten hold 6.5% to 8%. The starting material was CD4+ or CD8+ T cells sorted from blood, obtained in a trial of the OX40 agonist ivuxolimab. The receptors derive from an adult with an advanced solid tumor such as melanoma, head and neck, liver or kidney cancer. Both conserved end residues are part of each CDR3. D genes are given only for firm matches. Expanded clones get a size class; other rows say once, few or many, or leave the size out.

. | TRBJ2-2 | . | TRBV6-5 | TGTGCCAGCAGTTACTCAGCGGGCGCCGGGGAGCTGTTTTTT | CASSYSAGAGELFF
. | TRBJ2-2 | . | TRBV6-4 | TGTGCCAGCAGTAAACGGGGGAGGGGGACTTCGAACACCGGGGAGCTGTTTTTT | CASSKRGRGTSNTGELFF
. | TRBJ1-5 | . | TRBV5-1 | TGCGCCAGCAGCTTGGCTGGGGATAGCAATCAGCCCCAGCATTTT | CASSLAGDSNQPQHF
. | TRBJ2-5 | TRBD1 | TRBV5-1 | TGCGCCAGTGGGACAGGGGGTTCGGAGACCCAGTACTTC | CASGTGGSETQYF
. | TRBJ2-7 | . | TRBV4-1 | TGCGCCAGCAGCCTCCGACAGCCCTACGAGCAGTACTTC | CASSLRQPYEQYF
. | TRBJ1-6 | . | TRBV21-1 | TGTGCCAGCAGCCCGGGGGGTTCACCCCTCCACTTT | CASSPGGSPLHF
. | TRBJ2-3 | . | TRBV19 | TGTGCCAGTAGGTACACGGGGACTAGCACAGATACGCAGTATTTT | CASRYTGTSTDTQYF
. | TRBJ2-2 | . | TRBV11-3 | TGTGCCAGCAGCCCCCCCACCGGGGAGCTGTTTTTT | CASSPPTGELFF
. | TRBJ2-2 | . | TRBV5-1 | TGCGCCAGCAGCTTGGACGGAACCGCCGGGGAGCTGTTTTTT | CASSLDGTAGELFF
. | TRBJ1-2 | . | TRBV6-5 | TGTGCCAGCACCGCCGACGGTAACTATGGCTACACCTTC | CASTADGNYGYTF
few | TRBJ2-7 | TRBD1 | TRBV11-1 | TGTGCCAGCAGCCAACGGCCTTCGACAGGGGATCCCTACGAGCAGTACTTC | CASSQRPSTGDPYEQYF
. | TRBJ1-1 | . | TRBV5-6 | TGTGCCACCAAACGGGGCATGAACACTGAAGCTTTCTTT | CATKRGMNTEAFF
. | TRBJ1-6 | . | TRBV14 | TGTGCCAGCAGCCAACATGTTTCCGGTTCACCCCTCCACTTT | CASSQHVSGSPLHF
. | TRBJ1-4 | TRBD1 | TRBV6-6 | TGTGCCAGCAGCCGGACAGGGCAAGGAGAAAAACTGTTTTTT | CASSRTGQGEKLFF
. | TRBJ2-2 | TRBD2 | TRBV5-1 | TGCGCCAGCAGCTTGGGACCAGGGAGGGCCGGGGAGCTATTTTTT | CASSLGPGRAGELFF
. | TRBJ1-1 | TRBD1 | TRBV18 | TGTGCCAGCTCACCCCCCGGGACAGGGGGATCTGAAGCTTTCTTT | CASSPPGTGGSEAFF
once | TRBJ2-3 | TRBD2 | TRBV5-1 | TGCGCCAGCAGCCGGGGACTAGCGGGGGACTCAGATACGCAGTATTTT | CASSRGLAGDSDTQYF
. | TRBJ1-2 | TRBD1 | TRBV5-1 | TGCGCCAGCAGCTTGGGCGACAGGGTATATGGCTACACCTTC | CASSLGDRVYGYTF
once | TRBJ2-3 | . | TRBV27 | TGTGCCAGCAGTTTAGGGCTAGCCTCAGATACGCAGTATTTT | CASSLGLASDTQYF
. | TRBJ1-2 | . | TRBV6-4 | TGTGCCAGCAGTTACGCCTATGGGGAGAATGGCTACACCTTC | CASSYAYGENGYTF
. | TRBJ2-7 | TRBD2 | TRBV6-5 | TGTGCCAGCAGTTACGGCGGGGGGGGAGCCTACGAGCAGTACTTC | CASSYGGGGAYEQYF
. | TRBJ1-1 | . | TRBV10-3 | TGTGCCATCAGTGAGGGGGACACTGAAGCTTTCTTT | CAISEGDTEAFF
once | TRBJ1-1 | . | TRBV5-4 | TGTGCCAGCAGCTTGGTAAGGCAGCAAGTGAACACTGAAGCTTTCTTT | CASSLVRQQVNTEAFF
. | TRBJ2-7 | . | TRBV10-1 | TGCGCCAGCAGTGAGTACCACAGCTCCTACGAGCAGTACTTC | CASSEYHSSYEQYF
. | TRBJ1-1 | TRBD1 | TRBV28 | TGTGCCAGCAGCACGTACAGGGGGCTTACTGAAGCTTTCTTT | CASSTYRGLTEAFF
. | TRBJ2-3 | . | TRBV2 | TGTGCCAGCAAATGGGAGACAGGAGTCACAGATACGCAGTATTTT | CASKWETGVTDTQYF
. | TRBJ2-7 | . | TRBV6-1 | TGTGCCAGCGGCAGGGGCTACGAGCAGTACTTC | CASGRGYEQYF
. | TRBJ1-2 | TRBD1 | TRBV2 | TGTGCCAGCAGTGAGACAGGGGGGGACTATGGCTACACCTTC | CASSETGGDYGYTF
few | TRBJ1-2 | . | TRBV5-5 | TGTGCCAGCAGCCCTACTGGAGGGAACTATGGCTACACCTTC | CASSPTGGNYGYTF
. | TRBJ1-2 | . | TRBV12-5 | TGTGCTAGTGGTTTGTCCCCGGGCAGGGCTGGCTACACCTTC | CASGLSPGRAGYTF
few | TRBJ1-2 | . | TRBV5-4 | TGTGCCAGCAGCTTGGCGCAGAGATCCTATGGCTACACCTTC | CASSLAQRSYGYTF
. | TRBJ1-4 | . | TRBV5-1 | TGCGCCAGCAGCTTGGTAGGGGCAACTAATGAAAAACTGTTTTTT | CASSLVGATNEKLFF
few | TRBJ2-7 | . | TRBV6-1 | TGTGCCAGCAGTTCAGCCAGGGGTAATGAGCAGTACTTC | CASSSARGNEQYF
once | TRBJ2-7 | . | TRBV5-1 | TGCGCCAGCAGCTTGTTAGGGGTGACCTACGAGCAGTACTTC | CASSLLGVTYEQYF
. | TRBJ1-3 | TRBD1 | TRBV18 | TGTGCCAGCTCACCGAGGGACAGCAGAAACACCATATATTTT | CASSPRDSRNTIYF
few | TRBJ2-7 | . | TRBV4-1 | TGCGCCAGCAGCCAAACGACCGGGACGTTCGGTTACGAGCAGTACTTC | CASSQTTGTFGYEQYF
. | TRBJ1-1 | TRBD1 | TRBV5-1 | TGCGCCAGCAGCCGATCTGGGGGACAGGTGAACACTGAAGCTTTCTTT | CASSRSGGQVNTEAFF
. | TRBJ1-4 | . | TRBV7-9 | TGTGCCAGCAGCCCCCAGGGCGAAAAACTGTTTTTT | CASSPQGEKLFF
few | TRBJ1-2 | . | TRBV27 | TGTGCCAGCAGCACCCGGGGGGGAAACTATGGCTACACCTTC | CASSTRGGNYGYTF
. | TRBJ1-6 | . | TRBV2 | TGTGCCAGCGGTACAAACCTCGTGGCACCCCTCCACTTT | CASGTNLVAPLHF
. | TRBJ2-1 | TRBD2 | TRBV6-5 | TGTGCCAGCAGTAGGGGGCTAGCGGGGGCTGTTGAGCAGTTCTTC | CASSRGLAGAVEQFF
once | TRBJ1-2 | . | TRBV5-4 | TGTGCCAGCAGCTTGGATTTGGGCTATGGCTACACCTTC | CASSLDLGYGYTF
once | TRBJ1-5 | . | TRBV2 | TGTGCCAGCAGTAAAATGGGGGACATCAATCAGCCCCAGCATTTT | CASSKMGDINQPQHF
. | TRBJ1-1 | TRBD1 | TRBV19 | TGTGCCAGTAGCGGACAGGGAAGAATGAACACTGAAGCTTTCTTT | CASSGQGRMNTEAFF
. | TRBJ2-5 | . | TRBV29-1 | TGCAGCGGGTTGACGGTCCAAGAGACCCAGTACTTC | CSGLTVQETQYF
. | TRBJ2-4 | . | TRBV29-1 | TGCAGCGTCGCAGGCAAACTAGCCAAAAACATTCAGTACTTC | CSVAGKLAKNIQYF
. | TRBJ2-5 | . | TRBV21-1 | TGTGCCAGCAGCAAAGTTGAAGAAAAAATGGTGGAGACCCAGTACTTC | CASSKVEEKMVETQYF
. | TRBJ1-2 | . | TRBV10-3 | TGTGCCATCAGTGACCTAGGCTATGGCTACACCTTC | CAISDLGYGYTF
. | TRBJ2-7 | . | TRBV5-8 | TGTGCCAGCAAAACAGGAAATGGGTATGTCGACGAGCAGTACTTC | CASKTGNGYVDEQYF
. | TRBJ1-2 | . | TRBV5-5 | TGTGCCAGCAGCCAAGTTTCAGGGGACCTCTATGGCTACACCTTC | CASSQVSGDLYGYTF
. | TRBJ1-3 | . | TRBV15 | TGTGCCACCAGAGACGACATCCTCTCTGGAAACACCATATATTTT | CATRDDILSGNTIYF
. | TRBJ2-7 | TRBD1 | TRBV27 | TGTGCCAGCAGCCCTCCATTGCTCGACAGGGGAACCTACGAGCAGTACTTC | CASSPPLLDRGTYEQYF
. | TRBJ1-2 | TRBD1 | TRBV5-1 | TGCGCCAGCAGCTTGAATCACGGGACAGGGAAGGATGGCTACACCTTC | CASSLNHGTGKDGYTF
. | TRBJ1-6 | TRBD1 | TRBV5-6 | TGTGCCAGCAGCGTCTTTGGGACAGGGGATTCACCCCTCCACTTT | CASSVFGTGDSPLHF
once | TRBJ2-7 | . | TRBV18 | TGTGCCAGCTCAGCAACGACCTCCTACGAGCAGTACTTC | CASSATTSYEQYF